Presented here are 21 T cell receptor beta chains from one specimen sequenced in a study of early T cells in non-severe SARS-CoV-2 infection. TCRdb re-analysed the 5' RACE reads in MiXCR, keeping a single row per CDR3 protein. The sample holds 70,000 to 85,000 distinct CDR3 sequences; 9% to 15% are singletons and the top ten take about 6.5%. Sequencing input: whole blood. The receptors derive from an adult who was a healthcare worker with PCR-confirmed SARS-CoV-2 infection or an uninfected control (not recorded which).

The table lists this clonotype with a few counts. The chain joins TRBV11-2 to TRBJ2-3; D not certain. Germline CDR1 is SGHAT and CDR2 is FQNNGV. V dropped 5 bases and J dropped 3 bases, with 12 bases sitting between them. The CDR3 is 14 amino acids. CDR3 coding DNA: TGTGCCAGCAGCCCGCTGATTCGAACAGATACGCAGTATTTT. Translated, it gives CASSPLIRTDTQYF.

V and J are TRBV7-8 and TRBJ2-1; D possibly corresponds to TRBD2 (5 bases). Per germline, CDR1 SGHVS and CDR2 FQNEAQ. Deletions cut 7 bases from V and 7 bases from J, with 11 bases between. This CDR3 region has 12 residues. As DNA, the CDR3 is TGTGCCAGCAACTTTCTAGCAAATGAGCAGTTCTTC. Its translation: CASNFLANEQFF. Together with reference TRBV7-8 and TRBJ2-1, the CDR3 gives the full variable domain: GAGVSQSPRYKVAKRGQDVALRCDPISGHVSLFWYQQALGQGPEFLTYFQNEAQLDKSGLPSDRFFAERPEGSVSTLKIQRTQQEDSAVYLCASNFLANEQFFGPGTRLTVL.

There are a few counts of this clonotype. The V call is TRBV7-2, the J call TRBJ2-7, with TRBD1 identical over 9 bases. Germline CDR1 is SGHTA and CDR2 is FQGNSA. The trim removed 6 bases at V and 5 bases at J, leaving 11 bases unmatched. The CDR3 runs to 15 residues. The chain's CDR3 is CASRSARTGVDEQYF. CDR3 sequence (DNA): TGTGCCAGCAGGTCAGCCCGGACAGGGGTGGACGAGCAGTACTTC.

This clonotype was seen a handful of times. The genes are TRBV12-3 or TRBV12-4 and TRBJ2-1, with 11 positions matching TRBD2. V dropped 3 bases and J dropped 2; count of bases not matched to a gene: 6. The CDR3 totals 17 residues. In DNA form, the CDR3 reads TGTGCCAGCAGTTTGCGACTAGCGGGGTCCCCCTACAATGAGCAGTTCTTC. It is translated as CASSLRLAGSPYNEQFF.

This clonotype turned up a few times. V is TRBV9 and J is TRBJ2-1; D perhaps matches TRBD1 (5 bases). Germline V gene lookup returns CDR1 SGDLS and CDR2 YYNGEE. CDR3 size: 15 residues. Trimming removed 2 bases from V and 5 bases from J, with 14 bases in between. CDR3 coding DNA: TGTGCCAGCAGCGTTGACAGCAGGCCTAACAATGAGCAGTTCTTC. Residues: CASSVDSRPNNEQFF.

This clonotype turned up a few times. V is TRBV7-6 and J is TRBJ2-5; TRBD2 aligns across 12 bases. With V trimmed by 5 bases and J by 1 base, 17 bases remained unmatched. There are 20 residues in the CDR3. Germline CDR1 is SGHVS and CDR2 is FNYEAQ. The CDR3 DNA reads as TGTGCCAGCAGCCCCGCCCGGCCACTAGCGGGAGGTCCCATCCAAGAGACCCAGTACTTC. Translating it yields CASSPARPLAGGPIQETQYF.

J is TRBJ2-1 and V is TRBV5-1, with 10 bases aligning to TRBD1. In germline, CDR1 is SGHRS, CDR2 YFSETQ. This CDR3 has 15 amino acids. The junction had 4 bases not matched to a gene; V was cut back by 0 bases and J by 7 bases. The CDR3 is CASSLVGQGRNEQFF. CDR3 DNA sequence: TGCGCCAGCAGCTTGGTGGGACAGGGGAGAAATGAGCAGTTCTTC.

The chain has TRBV6-5 and TRBJ2-6; D perhaps matches TRBD1 (5 bases). Germline CDR1 reads MNHEY; CDR2 reads SVGAGI. The CDR3 loop spans 17 amino acids. Trimming stripped 5 bases from V and 0 bases from J, with 14 bases between. CDR3 amino acids: CASSQGNPLSGANVLTF. The CDR3, as DNA: TGTGCCAGCAGTCAGGGAAATCCCCTCTCTGGGGCCAACGTCCTGACTTTC.

This clonotype was detected ten times or more. This chain connects TRBV5-4 to TRBJ1-6; TRBD1 is a possible D gene (5 bases). Trimming shortened V by 4 bases and J by 1 base, and 9 bases separated the two germline ends. Germline V gene data show CDR1 as SGHNT and CDR2 as YYREEE (reference sequence). The CDR3 consists of 15 residues. The CDR3 sequence: CASSLRQSYNSPLHF. CDR3 in DNA: TGTGCCAGCAGCCTCAGACAGTCCTATAATTCACCCCTCCACTTT.

This chain uses TRBV20-1 with TRBJ2-3; 12 bases are a match to TRBD2. With V trimmed by 4 bases and J by 8 bases, 10 bases remained unmatched. From germline, CDR1 is DFQATT and CDR2 SNEGSKA (reference sequence). The CDR3 covers 15 residues. The CDR3 bases are TGCAGTGCTACCGAGACTAGCGGGAGTTTTGGTACGCAGTATTTT. Encoded protein: CSATETSGSFGTQYF.

The chain is built from TRBV15 and TRBJ2-4; D remains unclear. This CDR3 is 15 amino acids long. V lost 4 bases and J 2 bases, leaving 12 bases between the germline ends. The germline gives CDR1 LNHNV, CDR2 YYDKDF (reference sequence). DNA of the CDR3: TGTGCCACCAGCACTCGTTCGCGAACCAAAAACATTCAGTACTTC. It codes for CATSTRSRTKNIQYF. The full variable domain, rest sourced from reference TRBV15 and TRBJ2-4, is DAMVIQNPRYQVTQFGKPVTLSCSQTLNHNVMYWYQQKSSQAPKLLFHYYDKDFNNEADTPDNFQSRRPNTSFCFLDIRSPGLGDTAMYLCATSTRSRTKNIQYFGAGTRLSVL.

This clonotype has only a few counts. V is TRBV6-2 or TRBV6-3 and J is TRBJ2-1, with TRBD2 matching over 9 bases. Germline V gene data show CDR1 as MNHEY and CDR2 as SVGEGT. Trimming at V came to 7 bases and at J to 6 bases, leaving 16 bases not matched to a gene. The CDR3 is 17 residues long. The CDR3 loop is CASNRISTGLAINEQFF. The CDR3 nucleotides read TGTGCCAGCAACCGAATCTCCACGGGACTAGCTATCAATGAGCAGTTCTTC.

V is TRBV7-2 and J is TRBJ2-1; 14 nucleotides match TRBD2. The CDR3 has 17 amino acids. After removal of 5 bases from V and 6 bases from J, the junction contained 9 bases not matched to a gene. Per the germline V gene, CDR1 is SGHTA and CDR2 is FQGNSA. The CDR3 spells CASSRGGLAGVGNEQFF. The DNA of the CDR3 is TGTGCCAGCAGCCGAGGGGGACTAGCGGGAGTCGGCAATGAGCAGTTCTTC. Together with reference TRBV7-2 and TRBJ2-1, the CDR3 gives the full variable domain: GAGVSQSPSNKVTEKGKDVELRCDPISGHTALYWYRQSLGQGLEFLIYFQGNSAPDKSGLPSDRFSAERTGGSVSTLTIQRTQQEDSAVYLCASSRGGLAGVGNEQFFGPGTRLTVL.

This clonotype occurred many times. CDR3 DNA sequence: TGTGCCAGTAGTAGCAACTCAGGGCCGGGGCCCCAGCATTTT. It yields the protein CASSSNSGPGPQHF. V is TRBV19 and J is TRBJ1-5, with D maybe TRBD1 (5 bases). The CDR3 runs 14 residues. Trimming removed 4 bases from V and 9 bases from J, with 16 bases in between. The germline CDR1 and CDR2 sequences are LNHDA and SQIVND (reference sequence).

Ten or more counts support this clonotype. V is TRBV5-1 and J is TRBJ1-2; 7 nucleotides match TRBD1. Germline V gene data show CDR1 as SGHRS and CDR2 as YFSETQ. The length of the CDR3 is 15 residues. V lost 0 bases and J lost 2; bases outside the gene matches: 4. CDR3 in DNA: TGCGCCAGCAGCTTGGAGCAGGGGGAAAACTATGGCTACACCTTC. This translates into CASSLEQGENYGYTF.

This clonotype was recorded many times. CDR3 DNA sequence: TGCGCCAGCAGCCAAGAAGGCGGGAACTCCTACAATGAGCAGTTCTTC. Its protein is CASSQEGGNSYNEQFF. This chain links TRBV4-1 with TRBJ2-1; TRBD2 is a possible D gene (6 bases). V was clipped by 0 bases and J by 0 bases, with 9 bases between them. This CDR3 comprises 16 residues. In germline, CDR1 is MGHRA, CDR2 YSYEKL.

This chain connects TRBV11-2 to TRBJ1-1; D is possibly TRBD1 (5 bases). The CDR3 covers 11 residues. The germline gives CDR1 SGHAT, CDR2 FQNNGV. V lost 2 bases and J lost 10, with 8 bases in between. CDR3 amino acids: CASSLRGIAFF. CDR3 nucleotide sequence: TGTGCCAGCAGCTTAAGGGGTATAGCTTTCTTT.

This clonotype has just a few counts. The chain combines TRBV6-2 or TRBV6-3 with TRBJ2-1; D might be TRBD2 (8 bases). The V end lost 6 bases, the J end lost 5 bases, and 26 bases lay between the germline ends. Germline V gene sequence: CDR1 MNHEY, CDR2 SVGEGT. The length of the CDR3 is 18 residues. CDR3 protein: CASSRTGSGIALNNEQFF. CDR3 nucleotide sequence: TGTGCCAGCAGCAGGACAGGTAGCGGGATCGCCTTAAACAATGAGCAGTTCTTC.

V is TRBV20-1 and J is TRBJ2-3; 10 bases map to TRBD2. In germline, CDR1 is DFQATT, CDR2 SNEGSKA (reference sequence). The J segment lost 5 bases and the V segment lost 0 bases, leaving 17 bases of the junction unmatched. The CDR3 consists of 19 residues. The CDR3 DNA reads TGCAGTGCTAGAGATATCCTCTTCCAGCGGGAGGGCCGAGGAGATACGCAGTATTTT. This gives the protein CSARDILFQREGRGDTQYF.

The chain carries TRBV27 and TRBJ2-6; D unclear. V was pared by 0 bases and J by 1 base, with 7 bases between. Germline CDR1 MNHEY, CDR2 SMNVEV (reference sequence). This CDR3 contains 16 residues. DNA of the CDR3: TGTGCCAGCAGTTTATCGAGGCTTTCTGGGGCCAACGTCCTGACTTTC. Its protein is CASSLSRLSGANVLTF.

This clonotype showed up many times. The chain has TRBV12-3 or TRBV12-4 and TRBJ2-3; D ambiguous. Between the trimmed V and J ends, which lost 0 bases and 0 bases, there was a span of 10 bases. This CDR3 spans 16 amino acids. DNA of the CDR3: TGTGCCAGCAGTTTAGCGGGTTTCTATAGCACAGATACGCAGTATTTT. Protein product: CASSLAGFYSTDTQYF.